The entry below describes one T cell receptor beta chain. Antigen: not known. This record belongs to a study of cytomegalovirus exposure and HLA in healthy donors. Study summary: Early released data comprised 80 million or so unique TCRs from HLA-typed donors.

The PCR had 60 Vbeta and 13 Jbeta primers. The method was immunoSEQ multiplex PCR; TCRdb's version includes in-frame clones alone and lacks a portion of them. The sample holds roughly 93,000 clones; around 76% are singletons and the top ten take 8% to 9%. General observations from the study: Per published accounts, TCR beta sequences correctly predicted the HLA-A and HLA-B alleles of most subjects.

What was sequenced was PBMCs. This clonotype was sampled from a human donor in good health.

CDR3 in DNA: TGTGCCACCAGCGAGACGGGGGGCGCGTCGCTCCTTGGGACTGAAGCTTTCTTT. It is translated as CATSETGGASLLGTEAFF. V usage is TRBV15 and J usage is TRBJ1-1, with TRBD1 as a possible D gene (6 bases). Germline CDR1 is LNHNV and CDR2 is YYDKDF (reference sequence). Trimming removed 5 bases from V and 5 bases from J, with 27 bases in between. This CDR3 has 18 residues.